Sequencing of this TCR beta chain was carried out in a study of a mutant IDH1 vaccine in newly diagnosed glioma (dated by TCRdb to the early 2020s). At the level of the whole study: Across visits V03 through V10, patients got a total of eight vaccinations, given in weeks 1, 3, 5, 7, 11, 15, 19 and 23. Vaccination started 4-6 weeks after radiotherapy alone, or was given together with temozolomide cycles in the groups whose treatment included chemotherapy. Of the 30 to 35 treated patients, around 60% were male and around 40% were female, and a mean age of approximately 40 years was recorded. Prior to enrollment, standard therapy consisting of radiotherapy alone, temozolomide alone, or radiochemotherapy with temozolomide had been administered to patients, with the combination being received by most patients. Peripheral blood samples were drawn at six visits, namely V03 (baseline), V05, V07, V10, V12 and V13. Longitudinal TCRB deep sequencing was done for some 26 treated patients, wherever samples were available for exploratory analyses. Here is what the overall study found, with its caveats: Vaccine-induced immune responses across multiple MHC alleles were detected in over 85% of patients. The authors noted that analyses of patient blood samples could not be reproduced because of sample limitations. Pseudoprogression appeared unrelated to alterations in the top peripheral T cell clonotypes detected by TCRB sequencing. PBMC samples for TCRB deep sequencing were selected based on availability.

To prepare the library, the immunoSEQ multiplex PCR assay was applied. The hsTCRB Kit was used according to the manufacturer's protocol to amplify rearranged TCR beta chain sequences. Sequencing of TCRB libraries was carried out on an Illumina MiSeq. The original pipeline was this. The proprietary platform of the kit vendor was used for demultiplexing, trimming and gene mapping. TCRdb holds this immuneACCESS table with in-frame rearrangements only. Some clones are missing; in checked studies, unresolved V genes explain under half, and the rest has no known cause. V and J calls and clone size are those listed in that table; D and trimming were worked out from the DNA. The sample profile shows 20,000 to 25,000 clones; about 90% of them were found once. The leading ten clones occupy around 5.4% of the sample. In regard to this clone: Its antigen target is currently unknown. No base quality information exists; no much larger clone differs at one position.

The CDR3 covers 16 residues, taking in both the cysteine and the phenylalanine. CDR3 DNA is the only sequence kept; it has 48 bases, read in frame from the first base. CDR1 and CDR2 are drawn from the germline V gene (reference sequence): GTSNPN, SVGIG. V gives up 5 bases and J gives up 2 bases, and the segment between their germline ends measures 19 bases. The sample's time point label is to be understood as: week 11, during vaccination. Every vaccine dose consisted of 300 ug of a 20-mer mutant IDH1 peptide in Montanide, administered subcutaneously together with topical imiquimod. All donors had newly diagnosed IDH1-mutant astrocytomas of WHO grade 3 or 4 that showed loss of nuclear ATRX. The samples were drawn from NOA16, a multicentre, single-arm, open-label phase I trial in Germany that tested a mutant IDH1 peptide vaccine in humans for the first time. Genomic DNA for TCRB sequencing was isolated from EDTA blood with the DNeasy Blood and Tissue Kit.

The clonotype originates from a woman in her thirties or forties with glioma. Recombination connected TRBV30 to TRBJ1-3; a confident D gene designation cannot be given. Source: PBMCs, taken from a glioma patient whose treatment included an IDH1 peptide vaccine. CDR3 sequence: CAWAAKGSPTGNTIYF. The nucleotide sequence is TGTGCCTGGGCGGCCAAGGGTTCCCCTACTGGAAACACCATATATTTT.